This T cell receptor (beta chain) stems from a study of T cells in Graves' hyperthyroidism and ophthalmopathy. Study-wide points: Blood samples included most of the expanded thyroid clonotypes exceeding 0.001.

This clonotype was counted many times. Its antigen is unidentified. The CDR3 has 17 amino acids. After removal of 1 base from V and 5 bases from J, the junction contained 15 bases not matched to a gene. From germline, CDR1 is DFQATT and CDR2 SNEGSKA (reference sequence). RNA transcripts yielded amplified TCR beta CDR3 regions. A first-round RT-PCR of the TCR CDR3 used the HTBI primer set. TCRdb processed the multiplex PCR reads anew with MiXCR; each CDR3 protein has one entry. The sample has about 640,000 distinct CDR3 sequences, more than 12% seen once. Sequenced input: blood. The chain carries TRBV20-1 and TRBJ1-2, with 8 bases that match TRBD1. This TCR derives from a woman aged 50 to 60 with Graves' ophthalmopathy. CDR3 residues: CSARGNNLQGAGYGYTF. Here the CDR3 DNA reads TGCAGTGCTAGAGGAAACAACCTTCAGGGGGCAGGGTATGGCTACACCTTC.